This T cell receptor beta chain originates from a study of CD8 T cells in ankylosing spondylitis. This clonotype has a count of ten or more. Its antigen is currently unknown. In germline, CDR1 is SGHRS, CDR2 YFSETQ. Trimming left V 0 bases short and J 6 bases short, with 9 bases between. The CDR3 spans 14 residues. It was by quantitative 5'-RACE with molecular barcodes that TCR beta libraries were made. TCRdb independently ran MiXCR on the 5' RACE reads; one entry per CDR3 protein. Among 500,000 to 650,000 distinct CDR3 sequences listed, over 4% were seen once. Overall study results and limits: Blood from ankylosing spondylitis patients appeared to carry a characteristic roughly 8-variant TCR beta motif. Reactive arthritis synovial fluid and blood previously showed some of these motif variants. The study looked at matched synovial fluid samples from ankylosing spondylitis patients. Disease-linked clones were reported to be significantly enriched there. CD8+ disease-linked clones were present at relatively low frequencies in blood.

What was sequenced was blood, either unsorted or a sorted T cell fraction (not recorded which). V gene TRBV5-1 combines with J gene TRBJ2-2; D gene ambiguous. The receptor was isolated from a male donor with ankylosing spondylitis. Here the CDR3 DNA reads TGCGCCAGCAGCTTGGCCGTCCACGCCGGGGAGCTGTTTTTT. The encoded protein is CASSLAVHAGELFF.